This TCR beta chain originates from a study of vaccination and CD4 T cells after COVID-19. Study summary: Controls had a CEFX pool, an HIV-1 Nef pool, or no peptide added.

General study points: Convalescent patients had a median roughly 86% of reactive clones appearing only post-vaccination.

Researchers used the Oncomine TCR Beta short-read assay to sequence DNA from cultured CD4+ T cells. TCRdb used MiXCR to reprocess the PCR reads, holding one entry per CDR3 protein. The table has roughly 20,000 distinct CDR3 sequences, around four fifths seen once. CDR1 and CDR2 from the germline V gene are MNHNS and SASEGT. V shed 0 bases and J shed 6 bases, with 8 bases lying between them. The CDR3 loop spans 13 amino acids. To note about this clonotype: Its matching antigen is unknown.

The treatment denotes: roughly nine-day PBMC culture with coronavirus spike peptide pools or control peptides (ViraFEST assay). The chain joins TRBV6-1 to TRBJ1-1; the D is unclear. This specimen was CD4+ T cells from blood, cultured in vitro, taken after SARS-CoV-2 vaccination. This sequence was found in a human donor who received a COVID-19 vaccine. The CDR3 DNA reads TGTGCCAGCAGTGAAGCGATCGGGGCTGAAGCTTTCTTT. Translation: CASSEAIGAEAFF.